Listed below are T cell receptor beta chains from one sample, sequenced in a study of cytomegalovirus exposure and HLA in healthy donors. Assay used: immunoSEQ multiplex PCR; TCRdb lists only in-frame clones, some missing. This sample has some 130,000 clones, with over 60% found just once. The specimen was PBMCs. The receptors stem from a man in his thirties or forties in good health and CMV-seronegative. Each CDR3 is given without its conserved first and last residue. The order of the fields is V gene, J gene, CDR3 protein.

>TRBV6-5|TRBJ1-6
ASSSRTGNSPLH
>TRBV11-2|TRBJ1-1
ASSIRQGPTGGTEAF
>TRBV6-5|TRBJ2-7
AAGPYEQY
>TRBV5-5|TRBJ2-4
ASSLSGIAKNIQY
>TRBV29-1|TRBJ2-5
SVYTTVAAQY
>TRBV11-1|TRBJ1-1
ASSPQRSTEAF
>TRBV2|TRBJ2-7
ASKVGTSEAEQY
>TRBV5-1|TRBJ1-1
ASRQGLNTEAF
>TRBV5-1|TRBJ1-1
ASSPQPTGVNTEAF
>TRBV27|TRBJ1-5
ASSFRGQGGINQPQH
>TRBV6-5|TRBJ2-1
ASSYTNSGRAGQF
>TRBV29-1|TRBJ2-5
SVDSFSGTNVGTQY
>TRBV30|TRBJ2-2
AWSVKGGITGELF
>TRBV30|TRBJ1-5
AWTPGPNNQPQH
>TRBV6-1|TRBJ2-3
ASSEPRGTGNTDTQY
>TRBV7-3|TRBJ2-3
ASSSGRSDTQY
>TRBV4-1|TRBJ1-4
ASSHPGVDREKLF
>TRBV5-4|TRBJ2-7
ASSQNTAGGPYEQY
>TRBV28|TRBJ2-3
ASKRVNTDTQY
>TRBV7-2|TRBJ2-1
ASSDHLSYNEQF
>TRBV10-3|TRBJ2-1
AISGGSGSANEQF
>TRBV9|TRBJ2-3
ASSVTSTDTQY
>TRBV2|TRBJ2-5
ASSSRWHQETQY
>TRBV5-1|TRBJ1-4
ASSLGQGAEKLF